This T cell receptor beta chain was retrieved from a study of cytomegalovirus exposure and HLA in healthy donors (dated by TCRdb to 2017 to 2019). Notes on the research overall: An earlier analysis of 550 to 700 of the donors reported about 250 Gb of sequence data and around 120 million unique TCR beta sequences from 150 million to 200 million T cells. In an earlier analysis of roughly 580 of the donors, high-throughput TCR beta sequencing was used to judge whether each TCR beta V gene segment behaved as functional or pseudogenic. A handful of DR-DQ haplotypes were handled as single units for association and clustering because linkage in the cohort was strong. The number of donors typed differed by locus, with 629-630 for A, B, C, DRB1 and DQB1, roughly 520 for DQA1, over 600 for DPA1, and some 440 for DPB1. A later analysis re-analyzed previously published TCR beta repertoires from about 730 donors and added high-resolution HLA genotyping to study TCR occurrence patterns. Genome-wide SNP genotypes for about 60% of the roughly 700 donors were used in a later genetic analysis, which treated that subset as a discovery cohort. To predict cytomegalovirus infection status, the study brought together high-throughput TCR immunosequencing, statistical association of individual TCRs with disease status, and machine learning. In addition to the first cohort of 650 to 750 subjects, a separate validation cohort of about 120 different subjects was used. The study used immunosequencing to profile the T cell repertoires of under 700 subjects and linked those repertoires to cytomegalovirus serostatus. Rather than using new phenotypic data, the later analysis identified candidate immune exposures from TCR beta sequences and from how often those sequences occurred across donors. About 280 gigabases of sequencing data and 70 million to 100 million unique TCR sequences made up an early release that covered roughly 670 HLA-typed donors. All discovery cohort repertoires had been generated using a single sequencing platform. Donor age, sex, ethnicity and CMV serostatus were collected together with the repertoire data. HLA typing covered class I and class II loci at four-digit resolution. Among the roughly 430 genotyped donors, approximately 81% belonged to the genetic ancestry cluster associated with self-reported Caucasian donors. On average, 235,054 unique TCR beta nucleotide sequences were sequenced per donor among some 430 genotyped donors of the cohort, with about 17% of those sequences being non-productive. The study aimed to test whether cataloging public T cell receptors could reveal signatures of past pathogen exposure.

Overall study results and their limits: In the study, around 160 TCR beta chains were listed as associated with cytomegalovirus. Linkage disequilibrium might explain the correlated functional status among segregating V segments, but an unknown experimental factor could not be ruled out. According to the authors, the approach could potentially be generalized to other disease states and immunological phenotypes. A later analysis found that most CMV-associated TCR beta chains appeared HLA-restricted, with HLA associations seemingly driven largely by CMV exposure. In an earlier analysis of fewer than 700 of the donors, most TCR beta V segments appeared in productive rearrangements about 90% or about 30% of the time, broadly matching IMGT annotations. About 15 rarely observed V segments, including chromosome 9 orphons, were excluded from the earlier analysis of just under 600 of the donors because counts were too low. In a later genetic analysis, a missense DCLRE1C variant was associated with V-gene and J-gene trimming of TCR beta chains, and the association was replicated in an independent cohort. At a false discovery rate of 0.05, a later analysis linked 15,000 to 20,000 TCR beta sequences to specific HLA alleles. Presence/absence analyses assumed roughly uniform sequencing depth across donors, an assumption that may not hold. A few of the identified cytomegalovirus-associated TCR beta chains were confirmed in vitro to be specific for cytomegalovirus antigens. While some public TCRs were present in many individuals, most TCR sequences turned up only very rarely across donors. In a later analysis, TCR association rates were found to vary across HLA loci, with the most associated TCRs seen for DRB1 alleles and the fewest for HLA-C alleles. In a later analysis, HLA-associated TCR beta chains showed more clonal expansion and lower generation probabilities than non-associated chains that were equally common. Several of the top co-occurrence clusters appeared to be linked to parvovirus B19, influenza, CMV and Epstein-Barr virus, according to a later analysis. Some IMGT-functional V segments, including TRBV6-2 and TRBV6-3, could not be told apart with the 87-base-pair reads, so those segments were excluded. A further reported finding was that TCR beta sequences accurately predicted the HLA-A and HLA-B alleles for most subjects in the first cohort. In both the original and validation cohorts, the classifier was reported to diagnose cytomegalovirus status with high specificity and sensitivity. In this cohort, only TCR beta chains were sequenced, and detectable features were limited by the absence of alpha or paired-chain data. For the cohort, immune exposure information was limited to CMV serostatus. HLA typing was unavailable for some donors at each locus, so association tests used only the typed subset. Assigning TCR associations to individual alleles was difficult when HLA alleles, especially DR and DQ, strongly co-occurred. Compared with the approximately 720-donor mean, donors in an Asian-associated ancestry cluster had fewer N-insertions in productive TCRs, according to a later genetic analysis. A cluster of highly shared sequence variants was judged likely to be a technical artifact of the sequencing pipeline.

The cohort comprised around 700 healthy bone marrow donors. All cohort members were sampled while nominally healthy, although unrecorded immune exposures were likely present. The donor was CMV seropositive and belonged to the group of 250 to 300 seropositive cohort members. A peripheral blood sample was provided by each donor, and peripheral blood mononuclear cells were used for TCR beta sequencing. Genomic DNA extraction from the blood cell samples was performed with the Qiagen DNeasy Blood Extraction Kit. Of note for this clone: No cognate antigen has been identified for it. No per-base quality is available; no much larger clone lies one base away.

The germline V gene (reference sequence) sets CDR1 to SEHNR and CDR2 to FQNEAQ. The CDR3 goes from the cysteine to the phenylalanine over 15 residues. Only the CDR3 DNA stays, 45 bases, in frame from base 1. V drops 0 bases and J drops 10 bases, leaving 13 bases in between. The library was generated by the immunoSEQ multiplex PCR assay. For the multiplex PCR, a mixture combining 60 forward primers for TCR Vbeta segments and 13 reverse primers for TCR Jbeta segments was used. A multiplex PCR assay on genomic DNA amplified the CDR3 region of rearranged TCR beta genes. On the Illumina HiSeq System, the amplified TCR beta libraries were sequenced as 87-base-pair reads. The study's processing was this. Across the 666 repertoires, a later analysis counted 80 million or so unique TCR beta chains, about 10 million of which were shared by at least two donors. Raw reads were error-corrected and collapsed into unique sequences by a nearest-neighbor algorithm in which closely related sequences were merged to remove PCR and sequencing errors. V, D and J gene segments were assigned by aligning CDR3 sequences to IMGT reference sequences. For a sequence to be retained, at least a six-nucleotide match to both a V gene segment and a J gene segment was required. A rearrangement counted as productive if the CDR3 had no stop codons and remained in frame with V and J, and every other rearrangement counted as non-productive. CDR3 was defined by IMGT convention, running from the second conserved V-encoded cysteine to the conserved J-encoded phenylalanine. The earlier analysis of approximately 590 of the donors excluded any sequence lacking an unambiguous match to a single V gene segment. In an earlier analysis of approximately 610 of the donors, V segments were called functional above 56.7% productive rearrangements and were called segregating when the between-donor standard deviation exceeded 5%. To diagnose cytomegalovirus status from the catalog of TCR beta chain sequences, a statistical classification framework was built. In a later analysis, V and J genes were assigned by comparing TCR nucleotide sequences against IMGT/GENE-DB human TR gene sequences. Using the TCRdist pipeline, a later analysis assigned CDR3 sequences along with most-parsimonious VDJ recombination scenarios. In a later analysis, each TCR beta chain was defined by its CDR3 amino acid sequence together with its V-gene family, and reads without a unique V-gene family were excluded. In a later analysis, 450 to 600 highly shared, low-generation-probability nucleotide sequences were removed to address suspected cross-contamination and a sequencing artifact. In a later analysis, a clonal expansion index was calculated for each public chain from normalized within-repertoire ranks of inferred template counts. Generation probabilities in a later analysis came from a VDJ recombination model fitted to out-of-frame rearrangements, and those results were checked against IGoR. Hypergeometric tests were used in a later analysis to score TCR-TCR, TCR-HLA and TCR-CMV co-occurrence, with a repertoire-size bias correction applied to the TCR pairs. In a later analysis, false discovery rates were estimated by permuting HLA or CMV assignments 20 times. In a later analysis, co-occurring TCRs were grouped with DBSCAN, and TCRdist sequence similarity was added when clustering was performed within HLA-allele-positive subsets. Co-occurrence clustering excluded repertoires with fewer than 30,000 or more than 120,000 public chains, plus five with anomalous nucleotide sharing. Here the immuneACCESS table is served through TCRdb, limited to in-frame sequences with V and J called. Missing clones are a known gap in these copies; in checked studies unresolved V genes cover under half, and the rest lacks a known reason. V and J calls and clone size follow that table, whereas D and trimming were derived from the DNA. The sample has about 120,000 clones on record, 76% of them singletons. Roughly 12% of the sample lies in the top ten.

The chain was built from TRBV7-9 and TRBJ1-6; the D region possibly corresponds to TRBD1 (6 bases align). Source material: PBMCs. The source of this sequence is a woman aged 40-49 years in good health and CMV-seropositive. The sequence in DNA is TGTGCCAGCAGCTTAGCGGGGGTAGGGGGATCACCCCTCCACTTT. Translated, this gives CASSLAGVGGSPLHF.